The present T cell receptor beta chain was sequenced within a study of quantifying T cell responses using KT2 cells. Study details: Reverse transcription used primers in the TCR alpha and beta constant regions. The second PCR was a qPCR stopped at a predetermined fluorescence threshold.

V trimming: 2 bases; J trimming: 5 bases; junction bases outside the gene matches: 10. CDR3 length equals 16 residues. Study conclusions and caveats: Very high KT2 spike-in numbers caused saturation in KT2 sequence detection.

The sample is PBMC spiked with counted cells of clone KT2. Fixed numbers of PBMC received varying amounts of KT2 cells. Remarks on this clonotype: Antigen specificity is unknown.

Each cDNA got a UMI-containing oligo ligated at its 3' end. First-round PCR used around 4 cycles and beta primers RC1.1 and RC1.2 covering TRBC1 and TRBC2. TCRdb analysed the UMI-ligation and nested PCR reads with MiXCR anew, one entry per CDR3 protein. Counted here are roughly 38,000 distinct CDR3 sequences, more than 15% occurring once; the ten biggest clones make up over 40%. What was sequenced was PBMCs spiked with cells of the T cell clone KT2. The receptor was derived from a human donor. The rearrangement links TRBV12-3 or TRBV12-4 to TRBJ2-7; the match to TRBD2 covers 9 bases. The CDR3 DNA follows: TGTGCCAGCAGTTTATCTCTAGCGGGAAGCGGCGACGAGCAGTACTTC. It codes for CASSLSLAGSGDEQYF.